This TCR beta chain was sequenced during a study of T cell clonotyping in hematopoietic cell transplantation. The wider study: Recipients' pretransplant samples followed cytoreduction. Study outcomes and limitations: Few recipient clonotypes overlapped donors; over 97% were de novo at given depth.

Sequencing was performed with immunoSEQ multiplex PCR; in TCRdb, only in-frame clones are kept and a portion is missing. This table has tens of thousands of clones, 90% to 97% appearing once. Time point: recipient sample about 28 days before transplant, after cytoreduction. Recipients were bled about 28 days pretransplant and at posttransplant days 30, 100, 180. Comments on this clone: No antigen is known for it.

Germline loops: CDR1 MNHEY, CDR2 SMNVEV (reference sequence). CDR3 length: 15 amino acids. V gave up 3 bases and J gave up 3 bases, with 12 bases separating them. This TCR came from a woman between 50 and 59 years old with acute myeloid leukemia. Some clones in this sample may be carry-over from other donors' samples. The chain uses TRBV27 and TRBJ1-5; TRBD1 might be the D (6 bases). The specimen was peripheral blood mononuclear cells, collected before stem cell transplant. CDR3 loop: CASSFIRGPNQPQHF. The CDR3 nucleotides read TGTGCCAGCAGTTTCATCAGGGGTCCCAATCAGCCCCAGCATTTT.